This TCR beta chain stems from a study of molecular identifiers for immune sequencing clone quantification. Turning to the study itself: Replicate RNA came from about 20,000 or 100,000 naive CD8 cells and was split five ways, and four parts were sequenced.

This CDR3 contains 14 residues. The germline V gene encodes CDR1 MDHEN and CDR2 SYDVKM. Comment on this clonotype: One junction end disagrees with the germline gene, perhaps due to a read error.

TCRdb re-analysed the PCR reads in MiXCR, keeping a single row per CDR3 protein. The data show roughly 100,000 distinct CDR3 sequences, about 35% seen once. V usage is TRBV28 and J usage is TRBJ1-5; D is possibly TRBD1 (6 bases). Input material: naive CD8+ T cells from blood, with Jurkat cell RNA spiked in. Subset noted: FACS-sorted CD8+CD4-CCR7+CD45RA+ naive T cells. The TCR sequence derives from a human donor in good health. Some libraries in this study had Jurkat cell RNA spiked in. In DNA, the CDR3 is TGTGCCAGCGGTTTAAGGGAGTCAACAGGGTTTAAGCATTTT. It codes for CASGLRESTGFKHF.